This T cell receptor (beta chain) was captured by sequencing in a study of cytomegalovirus exposure and HLA in healthy donors. Notes on the study in general: A later analysis found first-cohort TCR clusters tended to co-occur in the approximately 120 validation repertoires. Per published reports, the classifier diagnosed cytomegalovirus status with high specificity and sensitivity. Among TCR beta chains, those listed as cytomegalovirus-associated numbered under 200. Specificity for CMV antigens was confirmed in vitro for a few of the CMV-associated chains.

Germline trimming cut 0 bases from V and 7 bases from J; bases unmatched to any gene: 20. This CDR3 is 19 amino acids long. Per germline, CDR1 SGDLS and CDR2 YYNGEE. Some clones are missing from TCRdb's copy, which holds only in-frame ones; the method was immunoSEQ multiplex PCR. The sample has tens of thousands of clones; roughly 90% are singletons. Details on this clone: Its antigen is not identified.

Sequenced: PBMCs. The chain combines TRBV9 with TRBJ2-7; 9 bases line up with TRBD2. The TCR was taken from a woman aged 18 to 35 in good health and CMV-seronegative. Here the CDR3 DNA reads TGTGCCAGCAGCGTAGCTACGTGGACTAGCGCTTCATTTCTCATTGAGCAGTACTTC. It translates to CASSVATWTSASFLIEQYF.